The clone carrying this T cell receptor beta chain was found many times. RNA transcripts gave rise to amplified TCR beta CDR3 regions. A first-round RT-PCR of the TCR CDR3 used the HTBI primer set. TCRdb reanalysed the multiplex PCR reads using MiXCR and keeps one entry per CDR3 protein. The table has about 370,000 distinct CDR3 sequences, over 12% seen once. The data are from a study of T cells in Graves' hyperthyroidism and ophthalmopathy. Trimming at V came to 6 bases and at J to 0 bases, leaving 1 base not matched to a gene. The CDR3 sequence is 15 residues long. Per germline, CDR1 MNHEY and CDR2 SVGEGT.

The gene calls are TRBV6-2 or TRBV6-3 and TRBJ2-2; TRBD2 agrees at 10 bases. This clonotype originated in an older woman with Graves' ophthalmopathy. The sequenced material came from blood. This CDR3 is CASRLAGANTGELFF. CDR3 coding DNA: TGTGCCAGCAGGCTAGCGGGAGCGAACACCGGGGAGCTGTTTTTT.